A selection of T cell receptor beta chains follows, all from one sample in a study of blood T cell repertoires in COVID-19. Profiled with immunoSEQ multiplex PCR; TCRdb holds only in-frame clones, not every one. The sample consists of about 190,000 clones, 75% to 90% of them appearing once. Material: peripheral blood. Source of these receptors: a man in his fifties or sixties with acute or convalescent COVID-19. Both conserved end residues are part of each CDR3. The order of the fields is J gene, V gene, CDR3 protein.

j_gene: TRBJ2-1
v_gene: TRBV5-6
CDR3aa: CASTSRDRYYNEQFF

j_gene: TRBJ2-1
v_gene: TRBV4-2
CDR3aa: CASSQVAGGPGYNEQFF

j_gene: TRBJ2-1
v_gene: TRBV19
CDR3aa: CASSGLAGRYNEQFF

j_gene: TRBJ1-2
v_gene: TRBV6-1
CDR3aa: CASSEALRYGYTF

j_gene: TRBJ2-7
v_gene: TRBV9
CDR3aa: CASSPSGGLYYEQYF

j_gene: TRBJ2-2
v_gene: TRBV6-6
CDR3aa: CASSYSSGGGSGELFF

j_gene: TRBJ2-6
v_gene: TRBV9
CDR3aa: CASSVAGGPGANVLTF

j_gene: TRBJ2-7
v_gene: TRBV5-6
CDR3aa: CASSLIQEPYEQYF

j_gene: TRBJ2-6
v_gene: TRBV5-4
CDR3aa: CASSLVVASGANVLTF

j_gene: TRBJ2-2
v_gene: TRBV9
CDR3aa: CASSLNTGELFF

j_gene: TRBJ2-7
v_gene: TRBV5-1
CDR3aa: CASSLNAGSEEQYF

j_gene: TRBJ2-5
v_gene: TRBV25-1
CDR3aa: CASREQQGKTQYF

j_gene: TRBJ1-5
v_gene: TRBV15
CDR3aa: CATSRDRENQPQHF

j_gene: TRBJ2-3
v_gene: TRBV18
CDR3aa: CASSTLADHSTDTQYF

j_gene: TRBJ1-2
v_gene: TRBV7-9
CDR3aa: CASSLEGALGYTF

j_gene: TRBJ1-5
v_gene: TRBV2
CDR3aa: CASNIRAGNQPQHF

j_gene: TRBJ1-4
v_gene: TRBV27
CDR3aa: CASSQTGGPNEKLFF

j_gene: TRBJ1-2
v_gene: TRBV29-1
CDR3aa: CSVESWEWGYTF

j_gene: TRBJ2-1
v_gene: TRBV19
CDR3aa: CASSFSGRVGGEQFF

j_gene: TRBJ1-5
v_gene: TRBV7-2
CDR3aa: CASTITGQPQHF

j_gene: TRBJ1-1
v_gene: TRBV5-6
CDR3aa: CASRPGPFFFTEAFF

j_gene: TRBJ2-1
v_gene: TRBV3-1/TRBV3-2
CDR3aa: CASSPTNFGYNEQFF